This T cell receptor beta chain was captured in a study of beta chain features in type 1 diabetes. Findings and limits, study-wide: PCR might favor shorter templates, but any such skew would affect patients and controls equally. TCRB CDR3s were moderately but significantly shorter in Type 1 diabetes patients in all four CD4+ subsets.

Since all of the isolated RNA was reverse transcribed, expressed TCRB transcripts were what got sequenced. Each sample of naive, central memory or regulatory T cells had, on average, around 3.5 million reads. Produced via immunoSEQ multiplex PCR; TCRdb's table is partial and in-frame only. Of 250,000 or so clones detected, about 20% appear once; the ten largest clones hold 0.028%. Of note for this clone: Antigen: not known.

Trimming removed 5 bases at V and 2 bases at J, with 16 bases between. This CDR3 comprises 16 residues. In germline, CDR1 is KGHSH, CDR2 LQKENI. This clonotype originated in a woman in her thirties or forties with type 1 diabetes. The V call is TRBV18, the J call TRBJ1-5; the D gene is possibly TRBD1 (5 bases). Sequencing was done on a sample of naive CD4+ T cells from blood. CDR3 residues: CASSSNAGQGNQPQHF. The CDR3 nucleotides read TGTGCCAGCTCATCAAATGCGGGGCAGGGCAATCAGCCCCAGCATTTT.